Presented here are 5 T cell receptor beta chains from one specimen sequenced in a study of cytomegalovirus exposure and HLA in healthy donors. The method was immunoSEQ multiplex PCR; TCRdb's version includes in-frame clones alone and lacks a portion of them. Among 200,000 to 250,000 clones listed, 80% to 95% were seen once. Sequenced sample: PBMCs. All receptors derive from a woman aged 18 to 35 in good health and CMV-seronegative.

The chain employs TRBV7-6 and TRBJ2-5; 10 nucleotides align to TRBD2. The CDR3 length is 15 residues. The trim removed 4 bases at V and 1 base at J, leaving 3 bases unmatched. Germline values: CDR1 SGHVS, CDR2 FNYEAQ. CDR3 sequence reads: CASSWLAGGQETQYF. The CDR3 DNA is TGTGCCAGCAGCTGGTTAGCGGGAGGCCAAGAGACCCAGTACTTC. Together with reference TRBV7-6 and TRBJ2-5, the CDR3 gives the full variable domain: GAGVSQSPRYKVTKRGQDVALRCDPISGHVSLYWYRQALGQGPEFLTYFNYEAQQDKSGLPNDRFSAERPEGSISTLTIQRTEQRDSAMYRCASSWLAGGQETQYFGPGTRLLVL.

This clone was recorded once. The chain employs TRBV28 and TRBJ2-7; 7 positions agree with TRBD1. The germline V gene has CDR1 MDHEN and CDR2 SYDVKM. The CDR3 contains 15 residues. J lost 0 bases, V lost 5 bases, and 7 bases had no gene match. The CDR3, as DNA: TGTGCCAGCAGTCCTACAGGGGATAGCTCCTACGAGCAGTACTTC. It translates to CASSPTGDSSYEQYF.

This clone has just one count. This chain connects TRBV30 to TRBJ1-2; weak D call: TRBD1 (5 bases). Germline V gives CDR1 GTSNPN, CDR2 SVGIG (reference sequence). CDR3 length: 16 amino acids. V shed 0 bases and J shed 4 bases, with 18 bases lying between them. CDR3 sequence (DNA): TGTGCCTGGAGTGTAGGTCGGGGAGCCGGGGGCTATGGCTACACCTTC. Protein sequence: CAWSVGRGAGGYGYTF. Supplemented by reference TRBV30 and TRBJ1-2, the full variable domain reads SQTIHQWPATLVQPVGSPLSLECTVEGTSNPNLYWYRQAAGRGLQLLFYSVGIGQISSEVPQNLSASRPQDRQFILSSKKLLLSDSGFYLCAWSVGRGAGGYGYTFGSGTRLTVV.

V and J are TRBV19 and TRBJ1-2; possibly TRBD1 for D (5 bases). V lost 3 bases, J lost 7 bases, and 24 bases lay in between. CDR1 LNHDA and CDR2 SQIVND come from the germline V gene (reference sequence). This CDR3 contains 17 residues. This CDR3 is CASSIWSAGTVLSGYTF. In DNA form, the CDR3 reads TGTGCCAGTAGTATTTGGTCCGCGGGGACCGTTCTGAGTGGCTACACCTTC.

This clone has more than one count but fewer than ten. This chain links TRBV9 with TRBJ2-1; 7 bases fit TRBD2. From germline, CDR1 is SGDLS and CDR2 YYNGEE. This CDR3 has 18 amino acids. V shed 0 bases and J 5 bases; nucleotides not matched to a gene: 14. The CDR3 protein is CASSVVIAGGAADNEQFF. CDR3 coding DNA: TGTGCCAGCAGCGTAGTAATAGCGGGCGGAGCGGCTGACAATGAGCAGTTCTTC.